A selection of T cell receptor beta chains follows, all from one sample in a study of blood T cell repertoires in COVID-19. Assay: immunoSEQ multiplex PCR; the TCRdb copy retains only in-frame clones and omits some. The table includes around 200,000 clones, roughly nine tenths detected once. Specimen: PBMCs or T cells enriched from blood (not recorded which). Receptor source: a woman aged 45-60 years in a cohort exposed to, infected with or recovered from COVID-19 (not recorded which). CDR3s include the opening cysteine and the closing phenylalanine or tryptophan. The D gene is left open where the match is weak. Only part of the rows carry a size: once, few, many, or a class if the clone is expanded.

j_call	clone_size	d_call	v_call	cdr3_nt	cdr3_aa
TRBJ2-3	NA	NA	TRBV19	TGTGCCAGTAGTTCACAGGGACCACCTAGCACAGATACGCAGTATTTT	CASSSQGPPSTDTQYF
TRBJ1-4	NA	NA	TRBV9	TGTGCCAGCAGCGCGCCCGGGGGGAGTGAAAAACTGTTTTTT	CASSAPGGSEKLFF
TRBJ2-5	NA	TRBD1	TRBV19	TGTGCCAGTACCTCAGGGGGAGTCTACCAAGAGACCCAGTACTTC	CASTSGGVYQETQYF
TRBJ1-3	few	NA	TRBV29-1	TGCAGCGTTGAAGAGGGAGGCTGGTCTGGAAACACCATATATTTT	CSVEEGGWSGNTIYF
TRBJ2-7	NA	NA	TRBV7-8	TGTGCCAGCAGCTTAGGGGGCCCTAGAACATCCTTTTACGAGCAGTACTTC	CASSLGGPRTSFYEQYF
TRBJ1-2	NA	NA	TRBV4-3	TGCGCCAGCAGCCAAGAGGTTAGCGGTCGGCCAGATGGCTACACCTTC	CASSQEVSGRPDGYTF
TRBJ2-2	NA	TRBD1	TRBV18	TGTGCCAGCTCACTCGGACAGGGTCTCACCGGGGAGCTGTTTTTT	CASSLGQGLTGELFF
TRBJ2-3	NA	NA	TRBV6-5	TGTGCCAGCAAATCAGGCACAGATACGCAGTATTTT	CASKSGTDTQYF
TRBJ1-2	NA	NA	TRBV12-3/TRBV12-4	TGTGCCAGCAGTTCCTACTATGGCTACACCTTC	CASSSYYGYTF
TRBJ2-1	NA	TRBD2	TRBV10-3	TGTGCCATCAGGAGGGCGGGGGGAGAGGGTGAGCAGTTCTTC	CAIRRAGGEGEQFF
TRBJ2-7	NA	NA	TRBV5-6	TGTGCCAGCAGAGATCGGACAGCCTACGAGCAGTACTTC	CASRDRTAYEQYF
TRBJ1-1	NA	TRBD1	TRBV7-6	TGTGCCAGCAGCTTAATCCCCGACAGGGTACAGGACACTGAAGCTTTCTTT	CASSLIPDRVQDTEAFF
TRBJ2-2	few	NA	TRBV27	TGTGCCAGCAGTTCGTGGAGGGGGCGAAACACCGGGGAGCTGTTTTTT	CASSSWRGRNTGELFF
TRBJ1-1	NA	TRBD1	TRBV5-1	TGCGCCAGCAGCGACCGGACAGGGGGCGCGTCCACTGAAGCTTTCTTT	CASSDRTGGASTEAFF
TRBJ1-2	NA	NA	TRBV7-2	TGTGCCAGCAGCGCCGGGGGGGGCCATAACTATGGCTACACCTTC	CASSAGGGHNYGYTF
TRBJ1-4	once	NA	TRBV21-1	TGTGCCAGCAGCCCTACGGGTATTGTCAATGAAAAACTGTTTTTT	CASSPTGIVNEKLFF
TRBJ1-1	NA	NA	TRBV10-1	TGCGCCAGCAGTGAGTCGAGGGCAGGAGGGGTCACTGAAGCTTTCTTT	CASSESRAGGVTEAFF
TRBJ2-7	NA	TRBD1	TRBV5-4	TGTGCCAGCAGCATCGACAGGGTGCACGAGCAGTACTTC	CASSIDRVHEQYF
TRBJ1-5	NA	NA	TRBV6-5	TGTGCCAGCAGTTACTCCGGGGGAGTTCAGCCCCAGCATTTT	CASSYSGGVQPQHF
TRBJ2-3	NA	TRBD2	TRBV30	TGTGCCTGGAGTAGTCGGGGGGGGGTTACAGATACGCAGTATTTT	CAWSSRGGVTDTQYF
TRBJ2-1	NA	TRBD2	TRBV7-2	TGTGCCAGCAGCCGGACTAGCGGGGGGGCCGATGAGCAGTTCTTC	CASSRTSGGADEQFF
TRBJ2-4	NA	TRBD1	TRBV5-6	TGTGCCAGCAGCTGGAGGTACACTGGGACAGACAAAAACATTCAGTACTTC	CASSWRYTGTDKNIQYF
TRBJ2-7	once	NA	TRBV7-3	TGTGCCAGCAGGGCGAGACGGGAAAGCTCCTACGAGCAGTACTTC	CASRARRESSYEQYF
TRBJ1-1	NA	NA	TRBV30	TGTGCCTGGAAGACCCAGGGGTTTACTGAAGCTTTCTTT	CAWKTQGFTEAFF
TRBJ1-3	NA	NA	TRBV4-3	TGCGCCAGCAGCCAAGATCAGGGAATAAGTTCTGGAAACACCATATATTTT	CASSQDQGISSGNTIYF
TRBJ1-2	NA	TRBD1	TRBV6-5	TGTGCCAGTTCCGGACAGGCTAACTATGGCTACACCTTC	CASSGQANYGYTF
TRBJ1-6	NA	TRBD1	TRBV4-2	TGTGCCAGCAGCCAAGGGACAGGGGGCTTTTCACCCCTCCACTTT	CASSQGTGGFSPLHF
TRBJ1-2	NA	NA	TRBV4-2	TGTGCCAGCAGCCAAGGGAGGGATGGCTACACCTTC	CASSQGRDGYTF
TRBJ2-3	NA	NA	TRBV5-1	TGCGCCAGCAGCCAGACATTAAGCACAGATACGCAGTATTTT	CASSQTLSTDTQYF
TRBJ2-2	NA	TRBD1	TRBV28	TGTGCCAGCAATCTCGACAGGGGGTACACCGGGGAGCTGTTTTTT	CASNLDRGYTGELFF
TRBJ1-1	NA	NA	TRBV6-4	TGTGCCAGCGCCCTCCGGCTCAGCGGGGGCCAGGGCTCTACGAACACTGAAGCTTTCTTT	CASALRLSGGQGSTNTEAFF
TRBJ1-1	once	NA	TRBV6-5	TGTGGGATCCGGGGGATGAACACTGAAGCTTTCTTT	CGIRGMNTEAFF